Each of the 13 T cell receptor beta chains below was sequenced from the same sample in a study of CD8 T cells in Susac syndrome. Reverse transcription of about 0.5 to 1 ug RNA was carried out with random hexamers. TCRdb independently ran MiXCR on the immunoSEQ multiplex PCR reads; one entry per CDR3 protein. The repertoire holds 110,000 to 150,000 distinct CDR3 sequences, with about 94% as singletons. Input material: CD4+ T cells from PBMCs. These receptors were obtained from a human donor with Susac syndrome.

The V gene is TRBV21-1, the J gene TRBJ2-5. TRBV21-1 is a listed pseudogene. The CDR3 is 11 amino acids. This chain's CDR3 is CASSKDLAQYF. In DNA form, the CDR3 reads TGTGCCAGCAGCAAAGATTTGGCCCAGTACTTC.

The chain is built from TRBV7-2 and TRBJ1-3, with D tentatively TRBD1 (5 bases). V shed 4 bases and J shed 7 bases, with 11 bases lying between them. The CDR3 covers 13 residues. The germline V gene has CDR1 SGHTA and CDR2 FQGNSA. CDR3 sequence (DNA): TGTGCCAGCAGCTCCCAACCAGGGAACACCATATATTTT. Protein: CASSSQPGNTIYF.

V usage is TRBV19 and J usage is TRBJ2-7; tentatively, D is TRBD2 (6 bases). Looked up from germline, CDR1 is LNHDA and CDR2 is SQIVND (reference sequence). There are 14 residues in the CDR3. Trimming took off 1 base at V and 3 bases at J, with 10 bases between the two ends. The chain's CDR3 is CASSIAGDFYEQYF. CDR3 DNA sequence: TGTGCCAGTAGTATAGCGGGGGATTTCTACGAGCAGTACTTC.

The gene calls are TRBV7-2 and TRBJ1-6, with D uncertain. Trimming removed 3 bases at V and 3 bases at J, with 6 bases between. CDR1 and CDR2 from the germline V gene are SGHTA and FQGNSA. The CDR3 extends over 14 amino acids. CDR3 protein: CASSLLGYNSPLHF. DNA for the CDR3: TGTGCCAGCAGCTTGCTGGGCTATAATTCACCCCTCCACTTT.

The CDR3 loop is CASSQVAVGNEQFF. CDR3 coding DNA: TGCGCCAGCAGCCAAGTTGCGGTAGGCAATGAGCAGTTCTTC. The rearrangement joins TRBV4-1 to TRBJ2-1; D unresolved. The CDR3 loop spans 14 amino acids. Germline V gives CDR1 MGHRA, CDR2 YSYEKL. Deletions cut 1 base from V and 6 bases from J, with 10 bases between.

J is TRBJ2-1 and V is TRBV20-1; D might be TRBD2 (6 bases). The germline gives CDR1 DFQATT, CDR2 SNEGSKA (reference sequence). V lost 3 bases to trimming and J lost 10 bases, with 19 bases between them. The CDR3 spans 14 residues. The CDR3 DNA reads TGCAGTGCTAGCCTGCGACTGGGACTTGGGGAGCAGTTCTTC. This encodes CSASLRLGLGEQFF.

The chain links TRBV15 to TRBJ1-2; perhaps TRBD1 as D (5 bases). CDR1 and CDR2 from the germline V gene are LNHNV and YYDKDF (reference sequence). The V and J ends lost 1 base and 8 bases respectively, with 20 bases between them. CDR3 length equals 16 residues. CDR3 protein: CATSRVKSPDSTGYTF. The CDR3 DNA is TGTGCCACCAGCAGAGTAAAGTCCCCAGACAGCACGGGCTACACCTTC.

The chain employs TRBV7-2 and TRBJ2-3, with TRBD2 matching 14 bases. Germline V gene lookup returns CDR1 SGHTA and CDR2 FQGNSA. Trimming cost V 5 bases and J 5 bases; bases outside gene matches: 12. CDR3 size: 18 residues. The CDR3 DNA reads TGTGCCAGCAGCGCCGGACTAGCGGGGGGACCAGGGGTAGATACGCAGTATTTT. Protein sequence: CASSAGLAGGPGVDTQYF.

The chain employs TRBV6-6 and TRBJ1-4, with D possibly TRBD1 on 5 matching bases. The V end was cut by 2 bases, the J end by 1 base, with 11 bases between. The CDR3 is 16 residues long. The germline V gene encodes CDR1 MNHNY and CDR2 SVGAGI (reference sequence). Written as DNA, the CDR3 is TGTGCCAGCAGTTACCGCGACAGCGGAACTAATGAAAAACTGTTTTTT. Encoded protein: CASSYRDSGTNEKLFF.

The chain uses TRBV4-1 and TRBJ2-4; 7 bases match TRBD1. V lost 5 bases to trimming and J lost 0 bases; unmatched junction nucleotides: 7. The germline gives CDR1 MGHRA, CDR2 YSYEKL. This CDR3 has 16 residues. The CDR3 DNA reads TGCGCCAGCAGCTGGGACAGCCCTCTAGCCAAAAACATTCAGTACTTC. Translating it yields CASSWDSPLAKNIQYF.

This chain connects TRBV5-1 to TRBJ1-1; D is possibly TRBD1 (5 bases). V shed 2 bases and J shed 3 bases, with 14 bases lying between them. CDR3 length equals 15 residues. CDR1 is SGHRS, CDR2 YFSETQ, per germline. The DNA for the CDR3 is TGCGCCAGCAGCTTCATCGGGGGATTCGACACTGAAGCTTTCTTT. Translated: CASSFIGGFDTEAFF.

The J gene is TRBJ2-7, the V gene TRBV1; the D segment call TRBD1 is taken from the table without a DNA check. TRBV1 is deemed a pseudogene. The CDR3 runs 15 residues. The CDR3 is CTSSQGNRPIYEQYF. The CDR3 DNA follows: TGCACCAGCAGCCAAGGGAACAGGCCTATATACGAGCAGTACTTC.

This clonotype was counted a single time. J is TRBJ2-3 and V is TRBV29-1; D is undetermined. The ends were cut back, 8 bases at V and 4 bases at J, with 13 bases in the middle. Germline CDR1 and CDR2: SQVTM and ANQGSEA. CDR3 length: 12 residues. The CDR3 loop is CSPRTGSDTQYF. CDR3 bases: TGCAGCCCTCGGACCGGTTCAGATACGCAGTATTTT.